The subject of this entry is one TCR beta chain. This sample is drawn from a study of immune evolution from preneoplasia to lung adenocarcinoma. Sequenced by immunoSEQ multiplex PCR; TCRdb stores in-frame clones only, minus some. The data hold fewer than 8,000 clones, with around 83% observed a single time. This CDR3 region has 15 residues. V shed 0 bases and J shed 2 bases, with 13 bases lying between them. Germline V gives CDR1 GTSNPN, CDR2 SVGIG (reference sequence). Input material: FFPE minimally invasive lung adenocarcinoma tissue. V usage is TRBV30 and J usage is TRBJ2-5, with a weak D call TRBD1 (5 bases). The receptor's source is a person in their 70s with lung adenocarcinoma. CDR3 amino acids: CAWSVLRGNQETQYF. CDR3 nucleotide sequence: TGTGCCTGGAGTGTACTTAGGGGTAATCAAGAGACCCAGTACTTC.